Below, 18 T cell receptor beta chains from the same sample are listed, as sequenced in a study of T cells in pancreatic ductal adenocarcinoma. Selected pancreatic ductal adenocarcinoma patients had undergone surgery without neoadjuvant therapy. Method: immunoSEQ multiplex PCR; TCRdb's copy keeps in-frame clones and lacks some. Of more than 85,000 clones in the sample, more than 90% are singletons; the top ten hold roughly 3.1%. The sequenced sample was PBMCs. The source is a human donor with pancreatic ductal adenocarcinoma.

V is TRBV5-4 and J is TRBJ2-1; a possible D gene is TRBD2 (5 bases). The CDR3 contains 13 residues. CDR1 and CDR2 (germline): SGHNT, YYREEE (reference sequence). V was trimmed by 4 bases and J by 7 bases, leaving 12 bases between them. The CDR3 DNA is TGTGCCAGCAGCGGCCGGGAAGGTAATGAGCAGTTCTTC. Translation: CASSGREGNEQFF.

V and J are TRBV7-2 and TRBJ1-3; weak D call: TRBD1 (6 bases). Germline V gives CDR1 SGHTA, CDR2 FQGNSA. The ends were cut back, 5 bases at V and 0 bases at J, with 23 bases in the middle. CDR3 length: 19 amino acids. The CDR3 nucleotides are TGTGCCAGCAGCCTCCTCCGGTCGGATTTACAGGGCTCTGGAAACACCATATATTTT. Translation: CASSLLRSDLQGSGNTIYF. Looking up the rest from reference TRBV7-2 and TRBJ1-3 gives the full variable domain: GAGVSQSPSNKVTEKGKDVELRCDPISGHTALYWYRQSLGQGLEFLIYFQGNSAPDKSGLPSDRFSAERTGGSVSTLTIQRTQQEDSAVYLCASSLLRSDLQGSGNTIYFGEGSWLTVV.

This clone was seen only a few times. This chain connects TRBV18 to TRBJ2-7, with D perhaps TRBD2 (6 bases). The germline V gene has CDR1 KGHSH and CDR2 LQKENI. The V end lost 3 bases, the J end lost 3 bases, and 15 bases lay between the germline ends. CDR3 length: 15 residues. CDR3 amino acids: CASSPNSGADYEQYF. For the CDR3, the DNA is TGTGCCAGCTCACCCAACTCGGGAGCCGACTACGAGCAGTACTTC.

The table lists this clone with a few counts. The chain employs TRBV25-1 and TRBJ2-7; 7 positions match TRBD2. Germline trimming cut 6 bases from V and 0 bases from J; bases unmatched to any gene: 5. This CDR3 contains 14 residues. Germline V gives CDR1 MGHDK, CDR2 SYGVNS. This CDR3 is CASSLGGGSYEQYF. In nucleotides, the CDR3 is TGTGCCAGCAGCCTTGGGGGGGGCTCCTACGAGCAGTACTTC.

The CDR3 sequence: CASSEIGANQETQYF. DNA of the CDR3: TGTGCCAGCTCGGAGATCGGAGCGAATCAAGAGACCCAGTACTTC. The V and J genes are TRBV18 and TRBJ2-5; D uncertain. The CDR3 has 15 amino acids. V gave up 6 bases and J gave up 2 bases, with 16 bases separating them. CDR1 is KGHSH, CDR2 LQKENI, per germline.

The V and J genes are TRBV29-1 and TRBJ1-4, with 9 bases matching TRBD1. CDR1 is SQVTM, CDR2 ANQGSEA, per germline. The CDR3 has 13 residues. The ends lost 7 bases at V and 7 bases at J; junction bases unmatched: 7. The CDR3 nucleotides are TGCAGCGCTGTGGGACAGGGAGGTGAAAAACTGTTTTTT. Translated: CSAVGQGGEKLFF.

The CDR3 DNA reads as TGTGCCAGCAGCTTAGATGGGACTAGCGGGAGAAGAGAGCTGTTTTTT. Its protein product is CASSLDGTSGRRELFF. The chain is built from TRBV7-2 and TRBJ2-2; 14 bases map to TRBD2. With 1 base clipped from V and 11 bases from J, the junction kept 6 bases outside the gene matches. The germline gives CDR1 SGHTA, CDR2 FQGNSA. This CDR3 comprises 16 residues.

V usage is TRBV7-2 and J usage is TRBJ2-1; TRBD2 aligns across 9 bases. This CDR3 has 14 residues. V shed 5 bases and J 7 bases; nucleotides not matched to a gene: 6. Germline V gene lookup returns CDR1 SGHTA and CDR2 FQGNSA. In nucleotides, the CDR3 is TGTGCCAGCAGCGATAGCGGGAGTTGGAATGAGCAGTTCTTC. Amino acids: CASSDSGSWNEQFF.

The chain is built from TRBV5-6 and TRBJ1-1; D gene ambiguous. Germline V CDR1 and CDR2: SGHDT, YYEEEE. This CDR3 spans 14 amino acids. The V gene lost 6 bases and the J gene lost 1 base, with 13 bases spanning the gap. CDR3 sequence: CASTRRAGNTEAFF. The DNA of the CDR3 is TGTGCCAGCACCCGGCGGGCAGGGAACACTGAAGCTTTCTTT.

V is TRBV7-2 and J is TRBJ2-3; D not certain. V shed 6 bases and J shed 0 bases, with 4 bases lying between them. Germline CDR1 reads SGHTA; CDR2 reads FQGNSA. The CDR3 is 12 residues long. The CDR3 DNA reads TGTGCCAGCAGGGCTAGCACAGATACGCAGTATTTT. Encoded protein: CASRASTDTQYF.

This rearrangement joins TRBV29-1 to TRBJ2-7; TRBD2 aligns across 8 bases. CDR1 is SQVTM, CDR2 ANQGSEA, per germline. This CDR3 comprises 12 residues. With V trimmed by 7 bases and J by 7 bases, 9 bases remained unmatched. This chain's CDR3 is CSAAAGAKEQYF. DNA of the CDR3: TGCAGCGCAGCAGCGGGAGCAAAGGAGCAGTACTTC.

CDR3 DNA sequence: TGTGCCAGCTCACCAACGGTCGGGGTCAGCTCCTACAATGAGCAGTTCTTC. Translated, it gives CASSPTVGVSSYNEQFF. The genes are TRBV18 and TRBJ2-1, with D perhaps matching TRBD2 (5 bases). CDR3 length equals 17 residues. V was cut by 2 bases and J by 0 bases, with 14 bases left in between. Germline lookup yields CDR1 KGHSH and CDR2 LQKENI.

As regards this clone: The junction departs from germline at one end; a sequencing error may be responsible. V is TRBV5-1 and J is TRBJ2-1; 7 nucleotides align to TRBD1. Germline values: CDR1 SGHRS, CDR2 YFSETQ. The CDR3 has 13 residues. The CDR3 DNA follows: TGCGCCAGCGGCTTGACAGGGAAGGACGAGCAGTTCTTC. This encodes CASGLTGKDEQFF.

V usage is TRBV15 and J usage is TRBJ1-4; 8 bases map to TRBD1. J gave up 6 bases and V 0 bases, and 0 bases lay outside the gene matches. There are 14 residues in the CDR3. CDR1 LNHNV and CDR2 YYDKDF come from the germline V gene (reference sequence). The CDR3 spells CATSREQGDEKLFF. The CDR3, as DNA: TGTGCCACCAGCAGAGAACAGGGGGATGAAAAACTGTTTTTT.

The rearrangement uses TRBV19 and TRBJ2-2; TRBD2 matches 7 bases. The V gene end was trimmed by 0 bases and the J gene end by 3 bases; junction bases not matched to a gene: 10. This CDR3 region has 18 residues. In germline, CDR1 is LNHDA, CDR2 SQIVND (reference sequence). The chain's CDR3 is CASSIDLSSGTYTGELFF. In DNA form, the CDR3 reads TGTGCCAGTAGTATAGATCTTTCCAGCGGGACTTACACCGGGGAGCTGTTTTTT.

This chain links TRBV18 with TRBJ2-7; D gene unclear. CDR3 length: 15 residues. Deletions cut 4 bases from V and 0 bases from J, with 13 bases between. Per germline, CDR1 KGHSH and CDR2 LQKENI. The CDR3 loop reads CASSLPHASSYEQYF. The CDR3, as DNA: TGTGCCAGCTCACTCCCCCATGCTAGCTCCTACGAGCAGTACTTC.

This clone was recorded once. In DNA form, the CDR3 reads TGTGCCAGTAGTAAGACTAGCGGCGGAAACATTCAGTACTTC. Protein product: CASSKTSGGNIQYF. The gene calls are TRBV19 and TRBJ2-4; TRBD2 matches at 9 bases. The germline gives CDR1 LNHDA, CDR2 SQIVND (reference sequence). CDR3 length: 14 residues. Losses at the gene ends were 4 bases for V and 6 bases for J; bases not matched to a gene: 4. Combining the CDR3 with reference TRBV19 and TRBJ2-4 gives the whole variable domain DGGITQSPKYLFRKEGQNVTLSCEQNLNHDAMYWYRQDPGQGLRLIYYSQIVNDFQKGDIAEGYSVSREKKESFPLTVTSAQKNPTAFYLCASSKTSGGNIQYFGAGTRLSVL.

This rearrangement joins TRBV5-1 to TRBJ2-7; D might be TRBD2 (5 bases). Looked up from germline, CDR1 is SGHRS and CDR2 is YFSETQ. Deletions cut 3 bases from V and 5 bases from J, with 18 bases between. The CDR3 length is 15 residues. CDR3: CASSSGGRSIDEQYF. The CDR3, as DNA: TGCGCCAGCAGCTCTGGAGGCAGGAGTATCGACGAGCAGTACTTC.